A single sample is the source of the 28 T cell receptor beta chains below, sequenced in a study of chemoradiotherapy in HPV16-positive cancers. Sequenced by immunoSEQ multiplex PCR; TCRdb stores in-frame clones only, minus some. The sample lists some 12,000 clones; about 70% were seen once. This sample was obtained from a patient who underwent chemoradiotherapy. All receptors come from a human donor with HPV-associated anogenital cancer.

This chain links TRBV14 with TRBJ2-2; D possibly matches TRBD1 or TRBD2 (5 bases each). The germline V gene has CDR1 SGHDN and CDR2 FVKESK. V was clipped by 1 base and J by 0 bases, with 21 bases between them. This CDR3 comprises 20 residues. The CDR3 spells CASSQGLPGTVWPNTGELFF. CDR3 sequence (DNA): TGTGCCAGCAGCCAAGGCTTACCCGGGACCGTGTGGCCGAACACCGGGGAGCTGTTTTTT.

The J gene is TRBJ2-7, the V gene TRBV6-5; D may be TRBD1 (6 bases). V dropped 6 bases and J dropped 2 bases, with 17 bases sitting between them. The CDR3 runs 15 residues. Germline-derived CDR1 and CDR2 are MNHEY and SVGAGI. The CDR3 nucleotides are TGTGCCAGCAGCCGGACAGTAACCGGCACCTACGAGCAGTACTTC. Translating gives CASSRTVTGTYEQYF.

The rearrangement uses TRBV19 and TRBJ1-5; D might be TRBD1 (6 bases). The V and J ends lost 7 bases and 2 bases respectively, with 18 bases between them. CDR3 length equals 16 residues. CDR1 and CDR2 (germline): LNHDA, SQIVND (reference sequence). The DNA for the CDR3 is TGTGCCAGTACCCCTAGGGGGGGGCTAGGCAATCAGCCCCAGCATTTT. Residues: CASTPRGGLGNQPQHF.

The CDR3 DNA follows: TGTGCCATCAGCACGACTAGCGGGGCAACGAACACCGGGGAGCTGTTTTTT. Its translation: CAISTTSGATNTGELFF. This chain connects TRBV10-3 to TRBJ2-2; 11 bases fit TRBD2. The CDR3 has 17 amino acids. CDR1 and CDR2 (germline): ENHRY, SYGVKD. Trimming took 6 bases from V and 0 from J; bases not matched to a gene: 6.

The genes are TRBV7-3 and TRBJ2-2, with a weak D call TRBD1 (5 bases). CDR1 SGHTA and CDR2 FQGTGA come from the germline V gene. Trimming cost V 1 base and J 6 bases, with 12 bases left between them. The CDR3 runs to 15 residues. The CDR3 region has the DNA TGTGCCAGCAGCTTAAACGGACATCAGTCCGGGGAGCTGTTTTTT. Protein sequence: CASSLNGHQSGELFF.

This clone has a handful of counts. The V and J genes are TRBV7-6 and TRBJ2-2; weak D call: TRBD2 (5 bases). Germline assignment: CDR1 SGHVS and CDR2 FNYEAQ. CDR3 length equals 14 residues. V lost 1 base and J 4 bases, leaving 7 bases between the germline ends. In DNA, the CDR3 is TGTGCCAGCAGCTTAGAGGCGGGCACCGGGGAGCTGTTTTTT. As protein: CASSLEAGTGELFF.

V and J are TRBV5-1 and TRBJ2-7, with a weak D call TRBD1 (6 bases). Trimming removed 0 bases at V and 3 bases at J, with 7 bases between. This CDR3 comprises 13 residues. Germline values: CDR1 SGHRS, CDR2 YFSETQ. The CDR3 nucleotides are TGCGCCAGCAGCTTGGACAGGGTCTACGAGCAGTACTTC. Translating gives CASSLDRVYEQYF.

This clone was picked up a small number of times. The chain links TRBV20-1 to TRBJ2-1, with D uncertain. CDR1 DFQATT and CDR2 SNEGSKA come from the germline V gene (reference sequence). V was pared by 5 bases and J by 12 bases, with 14 bases between. The CDR3 sequence is 11 residues long. CDR3 nucleotide sequence: TGCAGTGCTTTTGACTGGCAGTGGCAGTTCTTC. It translates to CSAFDWQWQFF.

V usage is TRBV11-3 and J usage is TRBJ1-1; D ambiguous. This CDR3 has 12 amino acids. The V gene lost 2 bases and the J gene lost 11 bases, with 12 bases spanning the gap. In germline, CDR1 is SGHNT, CDR2 YENEEA. CDR3 protein: CASSLRVGEAFF. The CDR3, as DNA: TGTGCCAGCAGCTTAAGGGTGGGAGAGGCTTTCTTT.

The V gene is TRBV12-5, the J gene TRBJ2-1; perhaps TRBD1 as D (6 bases). This CDR3 region has 12 residues. The germline V gene encodes CDR1 LGHNT and CDR2 FRNRAP. The V gene lost 2 bases and the J gene lost 10 bases, with 9 bases spanning the gap. The CDR3: CASGLYRGEQFF. The CDR3 nucleotides are TGTGCTAGTGGTTTGTATAGGGGGGAGCAGTTCTTC.

The chain has TRBV5-4 and TRBJ2-7, with TRBD2 identical over 7 bases. There are 12 residues in the CDR3. Trimming removed 0 bases from V and 7 bases from J; junction bases left unmatched: 1. Germline V gene lookup returns CDR1 SGHNT and CDR2 YYREEE (reference sequence). As DNA, the CDR3 is TGTGCCAGCAGCTTGGGGGGAGGGGAGCAGTACTTC. Translated: CASSLGGGEQYF.

The rearrangement links TRBV7-2 to TRBJ2-1; TRBD2 agrees at 7 bases. CDR1 and CDR2 from the germline V gene are SGHTA and FQGNSA. The CDR3 contains 15 residues. Trimming at V came to 7 bases and at J to 6 bases, leaving 12 bases not matched to a gene. CDR3 in DNA: TGTGCCAGCACCTTGGGGGGGGGTGGCGGCAATGAGCAGTTCTTC. Amino acids: CASTLGGGGGNEQFF.

This rearrangement joins TRBV9 to TRBJ2-5, with 9 bases matching TRBD1. CDR1 is SGDLS and CDR2 is YYNGEE in the germline V gene. V trimming: 4 bases; J trimming: 5 bases; junction bases outside the gene matches: 9. CDR3 size: 15 residues. CDR3 in amino acids: CASSPQQGAWETQYF. In nucleotides, the CDR3 is TGTGCCAGCAGCCCCCAACAGGGGGCTTGGGAGACCCAGTACTTC.

This clone was detected only a few times. This chain's CDR3 is CASSHGQGALEQYF. In DNA, the CDR3 is TGTGCCAGCAGCCATGGACAGGGAGCGCTTGAGCAGTACTTC. This chain links TRBV7-6 with TRBJ2-7; 8 positions match TRBD1. V lost 5 bases and J lost 7; bases outside the gene matches: 10. This CDR3 has 14 amino acids. Germline V gene lookup returns CDR1 SGHVS and CDR2 FNYEAQ. The full variable domain, its missing parts supplied by reference TRBV7-6 and TRBJ2-7, is GAGVSQSPRYKVTKRGQDVALRCDPISGHVSLYWYRQALGQGPEFLTYFNYEAQQDKSGLPNDRFSAERPEGSISTLTIQRTEQRDSAMYRCASSHGQGALEQYFGPGTRLTVT.

The chain carries TRBV19 and TRBJ2-5; perhaps D is TRBD1 or TRBD2 (6 bases each). Trimming pared 3 bases from V and 5 bases from J, leaving 13 bases between. This CDR3 comprises 14 residues. Germline CDR1 LNHDA, CDR2 SQIVND (reference sequence). The CDR3 is CASSITGGGETQYF. The CDR3 bases are TGTGCCAGTAGTATTACCGGGGGCGGGGAGACCCAGTACTTC. Full variable domain (missing parts from reference TRBV19 and TRBJ2-5): DGGITQSPKYLFRKEGQNVTLSCEQNLNHDAMYWYRQDPGQGLRLIYYSQIVNDFQKGDIAEGYSVSREKKESFPLTVTSAQKNPTAFYLCASSITGGGETQYFGPGTRLLVL.

This clone was counted once. The chain joins TRBV5-1 to TRBJ1-1; D call uncertain. This CDR3 is 15 amino acids long. The V end was cut by 5 bases, the J end by 1 base, with 15 bases between. Germline CDR1 SGHRS, CDR2 YFSETQ. The CDR3 loop is CASRENPVANTEAFF. The CDR3 DNA sequence: TGCGCCAGCAGGGAAAATCCAGTAGCGAACACTGAAGCTTTCTTT.

The chain combines TRBV27 with TRBJ1-2; D is ambiguous. The CDR3 consists of 11 residues. CDR1 is MNHEY and CDR2 is SMNVEV in the germline V gene (reference sequence). Trimming cost V 6 bases and J 0 bases, with 2 bases left between them. The CDR3 coding sequence is TGTGCCAGCAGATCTAACTATGGCTACACCTTC. The encoded protein is CASRSNYGYTF.

The chain recombines TRBV28 with TRBJ2-5, with 7 bases aligning to TRBD2. Germline-derived CDR1 and CDR2 are MDHEN and SYDVKM. V was pared by 4 bases and J by 6 bases, with 8 bases of the junction left unmatched. The CDR3 spans 14 residues. CDR3 DNA sequence: TGTGCCAGCAGTTCAGCGGGAAACTTTCAGACCCAGTACTTC. Translated, it gives CASSSAGNFQTQYF. Combining the CDR3 with reference TRBV28 and TRBJ2-5 gives the whole variable domain DVKVTQSSRYLVKRTGEKVFLECVQDMDHENMFWYRQDPGLGLRLIYFSYDVKMKEKGDIPEGYSVSREKKERFSLILESASTNQTSMYLCASSSAGNFQTQYFGPGTRLLVL.

The J gene is TRBJ2-5, the V gene TRBV7-9; 10 bases agree with TRBD2. After removal of 3 bases from V and 5 bases from J, the junction contained 0 bases not matched to a gene. CDR3 length: 13 residues. CDR1 and CDR2 from the germline V gene are SEHNR and FQNEAQ (reference sequence). This CDR3 is CASSFSGRETQYF. The CDR3 DNA sequence: TGTGCCAGCAGCTTTAGCGGGAGGGAGACCCAGTACTTC.

This chain uses TRBV9 with TRBJ2-1, with 11 nucleotides matching TRBD2. Trimming cost V 3 bases and J 10 bases; bases outside gene matches: 12. The CDR3 length is 16 residues. Germline assignment: CDR1 SGDLS and CDR2 YYNGEE. This CDR3 is CASSGPLAGGTREQFF. The CDR3 DNA reads as TGTGCCAGCAGCGGGCCGCTAGCGGGGGGTACTCGGGAGCAGTTCTTC.

This chain uses TRBV7-2 with TRBJ1-2; no firm D call. Deletions cut 2 bases from V and 3 bases from J, with 10 bases between. The germline V gene encodes CDR1 SGHTA and CDR2 FQGNSA. The CDR3 is made up of 14 amino acids. CDR3 protein: CASSLPLLYYGYTF. In nucleotides, the CDR3 is TGTGCCAGCAGCTTACCGCTTTTGTACTATGGCTACACCTTC. The whole variable domain, filled in from reference TRBV7-2 and TRBJ1-2, reads GAGVSQSPSNKVTEKGKDVELRCDPISGHTALYWYRQSLGQGLEFLIYFQGNSAPDKSGLPSDRFSAERTGGSVSTLTIQRTQQEDSAVYLCASSLPLLYYGYTFGSGTRLTVV.

A few counts support this clone. The V gene is TRBV4-2, the J gene TRBJ2-1; D is possibly TRBD2 (7 bases). The CDR3 runs to 15 residues. V lost 5 bases and J lost 4, with 15 bases in between. Germline V CDR1 and CDR2: LGHNA, YNFKEQ. For the CDR3, the DNA is TGTGCCAGCAGCGGACGGAGGGGGGGGTACAATGAGCAGTTCTTC. Its translation is CASSGRRGGYNEQFF.

The chain uses TRBV28 and TRBJ1-3; 7 nucleotides agree with TRBD1. With 4 bases clipped from V and 5 bases from J, the junction kept 8 bases outside the gene matches. The CDR3 covers 15 residues. Germline V gives CDR1 MDHEN, CDR2 SYDVKM. This CDR3 is CASSSFSRGRNTIYF. CDR3 DNA: TGTGCCAGCAGTTCCTTCTCCAGGGGGAGAAACACCATATATTTT.

This clone was counted a few times. This chain links TRBV6-5 with TRBJ2-1; D uncertain. Germline-derived CDR1 and CDR2 are MNHEY and SVGAGI. V shed 6 bases and J shed 10 bases, with 10 bases lying between them. The CDR3 sequence is 11 residues long. The CDR3 DNA is TGTGCCAGCAGGACGGCAGTCGAGCAGTTCTTC. This encodes CASRTAVEQFF.

The chain links TRBV5-8 to TRBJ1-1, with unresolved D. V lost 3 bases, J lost 1 base, and 7 bases lay in between. This CDR3 is built from 13 residues. Germline V gives CDR1 SGHTS, CDR2 YDEGEE. This chain's CDR3 is CASSSLANTEAFF. The CDR3, as DNA: TGTGCCAGCAGCTCACTGGCGAACACTGAAGCTTTCTTT.

This chain uses TRBV7-2 with TRBJ1-5, with a possible D match to TRBD1 (6 bases). The CDR3 is 15 residues long. Looked up from germline, CDR1 is SGHTA and CDR2 is FQGNSA. V was trimmed by 5 bases and J by 3 bases, leaving 14 bases between them. The CDR3: CASSGGGQANQPQHF. The CDR3 region has the DNA TGTGCCAGCAGCGGGGGGGGGCAGGCCAATCAGCCCCAGCATTTT.

The rearrangement joins TRBV19 to TRBJ1-3, with TRBD1 identical over 8 bases. This CDR3 region has 17 residues. V shed 6 bases, J shed 0 bases, and the junction held 10 bases outside the gene matches. The germline CDR1 and CDR2 sequences are LNHDA and SQIVND (reference sequence). Here the CDR3 reads CASSPGQAGGSGNTIYF. In DNA form, the CDR3 reads TGTGCCAGTAGCCCGGGACAGGCGGGAGGCTCTGGAAACACCATATATTTT.

The chain employs TRBV7-2 and TRBJ2-2; 7 bases map to TRBD2. The germline V gene encodes CDR1 SGHTA and CDR2 FQGNSA. This CDR3 region has 16 residues. Trimming removed 2 bases from V and 7 bases from J; junction bases left unmatched: 10. DNA of the CDR3: TGTGCCAGCAGCTTATTGGCCACTAGCGAGAGCGGGGAGCTGTTTTTT. Translation gives CASSLLATSESGELFF.